This TCR beta chain was retrieved from a study of T cells after posttransplantation cyclophosphamide. Notes on this clone: The antigen is undetermined.

Method: immunoSEQ multiplex PCR; TCRdb's copy keeps in-frame clones and lacks some. The sample has about 18,000 clones, 85% seen once; the top ten hold roughly 28%. The germline V gene encodes CDR1 SNHLY and CDR2 FYNNEI. This CDR3 is 15 amino acids long. The V gene end was trimmed by 6 bases and the J gene end by 4 bases; junction bases not matched to a gene: 4. Sampled 1 year posttransplant, controls received myeloablative marrow transplants, methotrexate and a calcineurin inhibitor. Findings and caveats of the study: Blood and skin or GI T cell repertoires showed limited TRB overlap. Later post-transplant blood repertoires were often dominated by donor CD8+ memory clones. Recipient CMV seropositivity and CMV reactivation strongly tracked TRB clonality.

The sequences come from PBMCs, collected after allogeneic stem cell transplant with calcineurin inhibitor and methotrexate. The TCR sequence derives from a female patient between 18 and 30 years old who received an allogeneic stem cell transplant from an unrelated donor, was CMV-positive, and had acute and chronic GVHD. Some T cells may originate from the graft donor. The chain has TRBV2 and TRBJ2-5; 14 nucleotides match TRBD2. In DNA, the CDR3 is TGTGCCAGCAGCCGTGGACTAGCGGGAGGAGAGACCCAGTACTTC. It translates to CASSRGLAGGETQYF.